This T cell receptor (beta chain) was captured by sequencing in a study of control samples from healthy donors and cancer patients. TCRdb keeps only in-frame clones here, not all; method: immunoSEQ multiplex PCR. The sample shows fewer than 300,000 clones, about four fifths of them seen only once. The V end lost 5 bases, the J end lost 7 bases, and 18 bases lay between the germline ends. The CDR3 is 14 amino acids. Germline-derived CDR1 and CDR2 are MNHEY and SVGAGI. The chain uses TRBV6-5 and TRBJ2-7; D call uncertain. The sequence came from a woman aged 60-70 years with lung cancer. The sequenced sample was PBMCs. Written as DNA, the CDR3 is TGTGCCAGCAGTCAAATAAAAGGTGCCCAGGAGCAGTACTTC. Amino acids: CASSQIKGAQEQYF.